These 21 T cell receptor beta chains originate from one sample sequenced in a study of control samples from healthy donors and cancer patients. Clones were sequenced by immunoSEQ multiplex PCR, and TCRdb holds only the in-frame ones, with some missing. The repertoire includes about 130,000 clones, 80% to 95% of them detected once, and 4.5% to 7% sits in the top ten. Sequenced: blood. The receptors originated from a man between 18 and 29 years old in good health.

V usage is TRBV7-2 and J usage is TRBJ1-1; no clear D gene. There are 16 residues in the CDR3. Deletions cut 2 bases from V and 4 bases from J, with 17 bases between. In germline, CDR1 is SGHTA, CDR2 FQGNSA. The CDR3, as DNA: TGTGCCAGCAGCTTACTCTTTGTACACAGAAGCACTGAAGCTTTCTTT. Its protein is CASSLLFVHRSTEAFF.

The rearrangement joins TRBV10-1 to TRBJ2-7; perhaps TRBD1 as D (5 bases). This CDR3 spans 12 amino acids. CDR1 and CDR2 (germline): WNHNN, SYGVQD (reference sequence). V lost 5 bases and J 5 bases, leaving 10 bases between the germline ends. The CDR3 DNA follows: TGCGCCAGCAGTCAAGGGGCAGACGAGCAGTACTTC. Translating gives CASSQGADEQYF.

The chain combines TRBV18 with TRBJ1-4; D uncertain. The CDR3 extends over 15 amino acids. Trimming left V 3 bases short and J 7 bases short, with 15 bases between. The V gene's germline CDR1 is KGHSH and CDR2 LQKENI. The CDR3 bases are TGTGCCAGCTCACCCTATGAAAGTGCCGCTGAAAAACTGTTTTTT. Its protein is CASSPYESAAEKLFF.

This chain joins TRBV27 and TRBJ2-7, with D possibly being TRBD1 (6 bases). The CDR3 runs to 17 residues. Trimming left V 0 bases short and J 2 bases short, with 17 bases between. CDR1 and CDR2 (germline): MNHEY, SMNVEV (reference sequence). This chain's CDR3 is CASSLSGTGFGPYEQYF. CDR3 in DNA: TGTGCCAGCAGTTTATCGGGTACAGGGTTCGGCCCCTACGAGCAGTACTTC.

This chain connects TRBV5-1 to TRBJ2-7; maybe TRBD1 (6 bases). Germline V CDR1 and CDR2: SGHRS, YFSETQ. Trimming took 0 bases from V and 1 from J, leaving 17 bases between them. The length of the CDR3 is 17 residues. CDR3 sequence (DNA): TGCGCCAGCAGCTTGGGCATGGGGCAGGGGATGTCCTACGAGCAGTACTTC. Protein sequence: CASSLGMGQGMSYEQYF.

The V gene is TRBV5-1, the J gene TRBJ2-7; TRBD2 matches 7 bases. CDR3 length: 16 amino acids. Trimming cost V 4 bases and J 3 bases; bases outside gene matches: 13. Germline V CDR1 and CDR2: SGHRS, YFSETQ. The CDR3 sequence: CASSLRTGEGIYEQYF. The CDR3 nucleotides are TGCGCCAGCAGCCTACGGACGGGGGAGGGAATCTACGAGCAGTACTTC.

This clone was recorded once. The chain combines TRBV9 with TRBJ1-1; D gene ambiguous. This CDR3 has 13 residues. V dropped 4 bases and J dropped 1 base, with 8 bases sitting between them. Germline V CDR1 and CDR2: SGDLS, YYNGEE. CDR3 region: CASSLDGNTEAFF. DNA of the CDR3: TGTGCCAGCAGCCTCGACGGGAACACTGAAGCTTTCTTT.

This chain links TRBV12-3 or TRBV12-4 with TRBJ2-7; D is perhaps TRBD1 (5 bases). CDR3 length equals 13 residues. The V and J ends lost 6 bases and 5 bases respectively, with 14 bases between them. The CDR3 reads CASRLSTGHEQYF. CDR3 in DNA: TGTGCCAGCAGGCTTTCAACAGGTCACGAGCAGTACTTC.

The chain recombines TRBV7-2 with TRBJ1-2, with D unresolved. With 5 bases removed from V and 8 bases from J, the gap between germline ends came to 15 bases. This CDR3 spans 13 amino acids. Looked up from germline, CDR1 is SGHTA and CDR2 is FQGNSA. For the CDR3, the DNA is TGTGCCAGCAGCATCTACAGTGACGAGGGCTACACCTTC. Its protein is CASSIYSDEGYTF.

V gene TRBV2 combines with J gene TRBJ2-7, with D perhaps matching TRBD1 (5 bases). V was pared by 7 bases and J by 5 bases, with 9 bases between. Germline lookup yields CDR1 SNHLY and CDR2 FYNNEI. The CDR3 extends over 11 amino acids. DNA for the CDR3: TGTGCCAGCAACAGGCAACACGAGCAGTACTTC. Translation: CASNRQHEQYF.

The rearrangement links TRBV4-1 to TRBJ2-7; 9 bases are shared with TRBD1. The CDR3 covers 16 residues. The germline gives CDR1 MGHRA, CDR2 YSYEKL. V lost 1 base and J lost 5; bases outside the gene matches: 9. CDR3 sequence reads: CASSQGRGTGKHEQYF. The CDR3 DNA follows: TGCGCCAGCAGCCAAGGAAGGGGGACAGGGAAACACGAGCAGTACTTC.

V usage is TRBV29-1 and J usage is TRBJ2-5, with a weak D call TRBD2 (5 bases). CDR3 length: 13 residues. The V end was cut by 5 bases, the J end by 2 bases, with 12 bases between. Germline CDR1 reads SQVTM; CDR2 reads ANQGSEA. CDR3 residues: CSVRGEGQETQYF. Written as DNA, the CDR3 is TGCAGCGTTCGGGGTGAGGGACAAGAGACCCAGTACTTC. Complete variable domain (other parts from reference TRBV29-1 and TRBJ2-5): SAVISQKPSRDICQRGTSLTIQCQVDSQVTMMFWYRQQPGQSLTLIATANQGSEATYESGFVIDKFPISRPNLTFSTLTVSNMSPEDSSIYLCSVRGEGQETQYFGPGTRLLVL.

The chain employs TRBV11-2 and TRBJ2-5, with TRBD2 identical over 14 bases. CDR3 length: 16 residues. Trimming cost V 4 bases and J 4 bases; bases outside gene matches: 5. Germline CDR1 and CDR2: SGHAT and FQNNGV. CDR3 protein: CASSSRLAGGIETQYF. Written as DNA, the CDR3 is TGTGCCAGCAGCTCCAGACTAGCGGGGGGGATAGAGACCCAGTACTTC.

The table lists this clone with a count of one. This sequence joins TRBV4-2 and TRBJ1-5; D unclear. V lost 1 base to trimming and J lost 2 bases, with 18 bases between them. The CDR3 totals 18 residues. Germline-derived CDR1 and CDR2 are LGHNA and YNFKEQ. The chain's CDR3 is CASSQVSATPRGNQPQHF. For the CDR3, the DNA is TGTGCCAGCAGCCAAGTATCGGCGACACCGAGGGGCAATCAGCCCCAGCATTTT.

In this sample, this clone turned up once. The V and J genes are TRBV3-1 (or the pseudogene TRBV3-2) and TRBJ2-7; a possible D gene is TRBD1 (6 bases). CDR1 LGHDT and CDR2 YNNKEL come from the germline V gene (reference sequence). The CDR3 consists of 14 residues. Trimming shortened V by 4 bases and J by 4 bases, and 14 bases separated the two germline ends. The CDR3 DNA reads TGTGCCAGCAGCCGGGGGCCAGGAGTTTACGAGCAGTACTTC. Translation gives CASSRGPGVYEQYF.

This sequence joins TRBV7-9 and TRBJ2-5; tentative D call: TRBD1 (5 bases). The germline CDR1 and CDR2 sequences are SEHNR and FQNEAQ (reference sequence). V lost 4 bases and J 3 bases, leaving 12 bases between the germline ends. The CDR3 runs 14 residues. The CDR3 is CASSSTVMEETQYF. The CDR3 coding sequence is TGTGCCAGCAGCTCGACAGTGATGGAAGAGACCCAGTACTTC.

This clone was seen once. The chain carries TRBV15 and TRBJ2-1, with TRBD2 matching 8 bases. Per germline, CDR1 LNHNV and CDR2 YYDKDF (reference sequence). The CDR3 consists of 16 residues. With V trimmed by 1 base and J by 10 bases, 12 bases remained unmatched. The CDR3 nucleotides read TGTGCCACCAGCAGAGTCCCGGGGGGGCTAAATCCCGAGCAGTTCTTC. Protein sequence: CATSRVPGGLNPEQFF. Using reference TRBV15 and TRBJ2-1 for the parts outside the CDR3, the full variable domain is DAMVIQNPRYQVTQFGKPVTLSCSQTLNHNVMYWYQQKSSQAPKLLFHYYDKDFNNEADTPDNFQSRRPNTSFCFLDIRSPGLGDTAMYLCATSRVPGGLNPEQFFGPGTRLTVL.

Worth noting for this clone: An end of the junction does not agree with germline; a read error may underlie this. Other nucleotide sequences from this sample produce the same CDR3. V is TRBV11-2 and J is TRBJ1-1; D not certain. The germline V gene encodes CDR1 SGHAT and CDR2 FQNNGV. CDR3 length equals 13 residues. The CDR3 nucleotides are TGTGCCAGCAGCTTCGATAGGAACACTGAAGCTTTTTTT. Translated, it gives CASSFDRNTEAFF. Using reference TRBV11-2 and TRBJ1-1 for the parts outside the CDR3, the full variable domain is EAGVAQSPRYKIIEKRQSVAFWCNPISGHATLYWYQQILGQGPKLLIQFQNNGVVDDSQLPKDRFSAERLKGVDSTLKIQPAKLEDSAVYLCASSFDRNTEAFFGQGTRLTVV.

The rearrangement joins TRBV11-1 to TRBJ2-2; D is uncertain. The CDR3 runs to 16 residues. Trimming stripped 0 bases from V and 1 base from J, with 9 bases between. The germline V gene encodes CDR1 SGHAT and CDR2 FQDESV (reference sequence). The CDR3 loop is CASSLALMVNTGELFF. CDR3 nucleotides: TGTGCCAGCAGCTTAGCGCTAATGGTGAACACCGGGGAGCTGTTTTTT.

The J gene is TRBJ1-2, the V gene TRBV6-5; 7 bases are shared with TRBD1. Per germline, CDR1 MNHEY and CDR2 SVGAGI. V gave up 6 bases and J gave up 4 bases; unmatched junction bases: 8. The CDR3 totals 14 residues. This CDR3 reads CASRQGGLAYGYTF. In DNA, the CDR3 is TGTGCCAGCAGGCAGGGGGGGCTGGCCTATGGCTACACCTTC.

V usage is TRBV14 and J usage is TRBJ2-5; maybe TRBD2 (6 bases). CDR3 length: 17 amino acids. CDR1 SGHDN and CDR2 FVKESK come from the germline V gene. V lost 2 bases and J lost 5, with 21 bases in between. The CDR3, as DNA: TGTGCCAGCAGCCAAAAAAGGTTGGACACTCGGGAGGAGACCCAGTACTTC. Protein sequence: CASSQKRLDTREETQYF. The full variable domain, in which reference TRBV14 and TRBJ2-5 provide the parts outside the CDR3, is EAGVTQFPSHSVIEKGQTVTLRCDPISGHDNLYWYRRVMGKEIKFLLHFVKESKQDESGMPNNRFLAERTGGTYSTLKVQPAELEDSGVYFCASSQKRLDTREETQYFGPGTRLLVL.